This T cell receptor (beta chain) comes out of a study of OX40 agonist ivuxolimab in advanced cancers. The wider study: Ivuxolimab is an agonistic anti-OX40 (CD134) antibody, and patients were treated with it.

Germline V gene sequence: CDR1 LGHNA, CDR2 YSLEER. This CDR3 has 17 residues. Losses at the gene ends were 1 base for V and 4 bases for J; bases not matched to a gene: 6. This table comes from immunoSEQ multiplex PCR, and its TCRdb copy is limited to in-frame clones, with some not included. The sample has 90,000 to 100,000 clones; around nine tenths are singletons. In this sample, this clone turned up once. This receptor was identified in an adult with an advanced solid tumor such as melanoma, head and neck, liver or kidney cancer. V usage is TRBV4-3 and J usage is TRBJ2-3, with 12 bases aligning to TRBD2. Specimen: CD4+ or CD8+ T cells sorted from blood, collected in a trial of the OX40 agonist ivuxolimab. The chain's CDR3 is CASSQGSPSGRADTQYF. The DNA of the CDR3 is TGCGCCAGCAGCCAAGGAAGCCCTAGCGGGAGGGCAGATACGCAGTATTTT.